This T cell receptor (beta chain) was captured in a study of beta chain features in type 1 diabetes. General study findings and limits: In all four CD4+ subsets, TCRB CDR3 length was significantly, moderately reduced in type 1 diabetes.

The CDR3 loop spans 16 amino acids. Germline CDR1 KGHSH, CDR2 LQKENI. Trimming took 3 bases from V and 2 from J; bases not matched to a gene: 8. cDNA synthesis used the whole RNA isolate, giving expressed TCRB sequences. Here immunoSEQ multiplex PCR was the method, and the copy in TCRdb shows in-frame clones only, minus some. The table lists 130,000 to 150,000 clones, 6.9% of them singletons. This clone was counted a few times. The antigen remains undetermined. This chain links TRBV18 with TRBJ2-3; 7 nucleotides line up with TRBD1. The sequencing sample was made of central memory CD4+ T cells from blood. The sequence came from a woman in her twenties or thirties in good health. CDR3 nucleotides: TGTGCCAGCTCACCCAGGACAGGAGGTAACACAGATACGCAGTATTTT. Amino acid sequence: CASSPRTGGNTDTQYF.